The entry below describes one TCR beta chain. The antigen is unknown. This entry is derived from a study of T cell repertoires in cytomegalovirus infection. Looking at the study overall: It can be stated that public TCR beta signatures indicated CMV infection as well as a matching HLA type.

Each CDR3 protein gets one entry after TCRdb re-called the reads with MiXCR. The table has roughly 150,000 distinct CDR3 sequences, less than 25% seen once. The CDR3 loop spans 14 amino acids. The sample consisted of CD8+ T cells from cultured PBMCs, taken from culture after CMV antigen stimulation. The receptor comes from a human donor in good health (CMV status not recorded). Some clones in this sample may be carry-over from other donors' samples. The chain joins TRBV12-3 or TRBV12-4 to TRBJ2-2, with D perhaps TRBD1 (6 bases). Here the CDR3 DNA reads TGTGCTACCTTGGGACACCCTGGGGCCGGGGAGCTGTTTTTT. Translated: CATLGHPGAGELFF.